Each of the 8 T cell receptor beta chains below was sequenced from the same sample in a study of shared T cell receptors in the human thymus (dated by TCRdb to the early 2020s). The library came from the immunoSEQ multiplex PCR assay. TCRdb took over this immuneACCESS table, retaining in-frame rearrangements with V and J assigned. Such tables are incomplete; in checked studies, under half of the missing clones stem from an unresolved V gene, and the remainder is unexplained. Counted in this sample were roughly 660,000 clones; around nine tenths of them appeared once. The top ten clonotypes cover about 0.01% of the sample. The sample also formed part of further work on human thymus T cells.

The sample comprised thymocytes. Receptor source: a boy in the first two years of life with a congenital heart defect. Donor details come from another sample of the same person, matched by shared clones.

This sequence joins TRBV18 and TRBJ1-1; D gene unclear. Germline CDR1 KGHSH, CDR2 LQKENI. The V gene lost 0 bases and the J gene lost 1 base, with 9 bases spanning the gap. This CDR3 is 15 amino acids long. The chain's CDR3 is CASSPPVQQNTEAFF. Here the CDR3 DNA reads TGTGCCAGCTCACCACCGGTGCAACAGAACACTGAAGCTTTCTTT.

The rearrangement uses TRBV4-3 and TRBJ2-5; TRBD2 agrees at 16 bases. The CDR3 runs to 16 residues. CDR1 is LGHNA, CDR2 YSLEER, per germline. The V and J ends lost 3 bases and 4 bases, in that order; junction bases with no gene match: 2. The CDR3 region is CASSQGTSGRGETQYF. The CDR3 DNA sequence: TGCGCCAGCAGCCAGGGGACTAGCGGGAGGGGAGAGACCCAGTACTTC.

This sequence joins TRBV2 and TRBJ2-7; the match to TRBD2 covers 9 bases. The CDR3 runs to 17 residues. The V gene end was trimmed by 7 bases and the J gene end by 3 bases; junction bases not matched to a gene: 16. The V gene's germline CDR1 is SNHLY and CDR2 FYNNEI. CDR3 sequence: CASTGGRVKGTHYEQYF. The CDR3 DNA is TGTGCCAGCACGGGCGGGAGGGTTAAGGGAACCCACTACGAGCAGTACTTC. The full variable domain, completed using reference TRBV2 and TRBJ2-7, is EPEVTQTPSHQVTQMGQEVILRCVPISNHLYFYWYRQILGQKVEFLVSFYNNEISEKSEIFDDQFSVERPDGSNFTLKIRSTKLEDSAMYFCASTGGRVKGTHYEQYFGPGTRLTVT.

The rearrangement links TRBV5-8 to TRBJ2-6; 8 bases fit TRBD1. CDR3 length: 19 residues. The junction had 13 bases not matched to a gene; V was cut back by 4 bases and J by 1 base. The germline CDR1 and CDR2 sequences are SGHTS and YDEGEE. Here the CDR3 DNA reads TGTGCCAGCAGCCCGGACCGGGACAGGTCACCATCTGGGGCCAACGTCCTGACTTTC. Its protein is CASSPDRDRSPSGANVLTF.

This clone was recorded a few times. The rearrangement links TRBV25-1 to TRBJ2-1; a possible D gene is TRBD1 (5 bases). This CDR3 contains 15 residues. Germline assignment: CDR1 MGHDK and CDR2 SYGVNS. Trimming took off 1 base at V and 4 bases at J, with 11 bases between the two ends. The CDR3: CASSESSGPYNEQFF. CDR3 nucleotides: TGTGCCAGCAGTGAATCTTCAGGGCCTTACAATGAGCAGTTCTTC.

V usage is TRBV7-9 and J usage is TRBJ1-5; no clear D. Germline V gives CDR1 SEHNR, CDR2 FQNEAQ (reference sequence). The CDR3 has 11 amino acids. The V gene lost 3 bases and the J gene lost 10 bases, with 7 bases spanning the gap. The CDR3 nucleotides read TGTGCCAGCAGCTTGGAGGGCCCCCAGCATTTT. This encodes CASSLEGPQHF.

The chain employs TRBV11-2 and TRBJ2-1; the match to TRBD1 covers 10 bases. J lost 8 bases, V lost 5 bases, and 12 bases had no gene match. Germline CDR1 is SGHAT and CDR2 is FQNNGV. The CDR3 contains 16 residues. The CDR3 reads CASSGGDRGLVDEQFF. CDR3 nucleotide sequence: TGTGCCAGCAGCGGTGGAGACAGGGGGCTGGTCGATGAGCAGTTCTTC. The full variable domain, its missing parts supplied by reference TRBV11-2 and TRBJ2-1, is EAGVAQSPRYKIIEKRQSVAFWCNPISGHATLYWYQQILGQGPKLLIQFQNNGVVDDSQLPKDRFSAERLKGVDSTLKIQPAKLEDSAVYLCASSGGDRGLVDEQFFGPGTRLTVL.

The chain employs TRBV13 and TRBJ2-7; 9 positions match TRBD1. The CDR3 extends over 14 amino acids. The germline CDR1 and CDR2 sequences are PRHDT and FYEKMQ (reference sequence). V gave up 4 bases and J gave up 3 bases; unmatched junction bases: 4. The chain's CDR3 is CASSWDRANYEQYF. In nucleotides, the CDR3 is TGTGCCAGCAGCTGGGACAGGGCGAACTACGAGCAGTACTTC.